This T cell receptor beta chain was obtained from a study of T cells in Graves' hyperthyroidism and ophthalmopathy (dated 2019 in TCRdb). About the study as a whole: Peripheral blood samples were taken at the time of initial diagnosis, prior to any treatment. Prospective prediction of ophthalmopathy was tested in an independent validation cohort of 18 hyperthyroidism patients and some 17 patients who later progressed to ophthalmopathy. The roughly 90 discovery patients were divided at random into training and test sets in a 7:3 ratio. In addition, the study compared T-cell repertoires in thyroid tissue and in blood from about 6 Graves' hyperthyroidism patients. Following sampling, methimazole starting at 30 mg daily was given to hyperthyroidism patients, and high-dose intravenous methylprednisolone was given to ophthalmopathy patients. The paper reports TCR Vbeta CDR3 sequencing of approximately 130 peripheral blood samples: around 41 ophthalmopathy, roughly 80 hyperthyroidism and around 17 progressor patients. TCR V-J signatures able to tell the groups apart were searched for in a discovery cohort of 100 patients, of whom more than 40 had Graves' ophthalmopathy and roughly 58 had stable Graves' hyperthyroidism. Summary of the overall study and its limitations: In cross-validation, a model built on a 13 V-J signature told ophthalmopathy apart from stable hyperthyroidism with 87.88% sensitivity and roughly 81% specificity, and in testing the same model reached 80%/75%. Most expanded thyroid clonotypes (frequency above 0.001) were also detected in blood, suggesting blood repertoires may reflect thyroid immune responses. Sample size was not statistically predetermined, and investigators were not blinded to group allocation. In validation, the model predicted progression to ophthalmopathy a median of approximately 6.3 months before onset, with approximately 70% sensitivity and just under 75% specificity.

This clonotype was found many times. The specificity of this receptor is unknown. Base qualities were left out, and no much larger clone turns up one base away. The V and J ends are trimmed by 0 bases and 2 bases, leaving 11 bases between them. From the cysteine up to the phenylalanine, the CDR3 has a length of 15 residues. Only the CDR3 portion is preserved as DNA: 45 bases, with reading frame beginning at the first base. As encoded in the germline V gene, CDR1 is LGHNA while CDR2 is YNFKEQ. The TCR beta CDR3 regions were amplified from RNA transcripts. The first round of RT-PCR for the TCR CDR3 was performed with the HTBI primer set and the Qiagen OneStep RT-PCR kit. The libraries were constructed in a second round of multiplex PCR and then size-selected and purified. The libraries were sequenced on an Illumina HiSeq2000 using paired-end 100 bp reads. Per the original workflow: Raw data were processed with SOAPnuke, discarding reads with adapters, uncalled bases, mean Phred below 15, or no exact constant-primer or identifier match. High-quality paired reads were merged using COPE v1.2.5, and each unique nucleotide sequence was defined as a clonotype. MiTCR v1.1 was used to align the clonotypes against IMGT TRBV, TRBD and TRBJ reference segments. Only V-J combinations with frequency above 0.0001, covering about 99% of repertoires, were analysed. The TCS score was defined as F50 (clonal expansion) divided by E x V (chaos), with BLOSUM62-based TCRdist calculated between CDR3 peptides within each V-J. Welch's t-statistics and random forest reduced fewer than 600 V-J features to 10 to 15, which were used in a naive Bayes classifier (R e1071). TCRdb itself trimmed the public reads at Q25 with fastp, ran MiXCR and retained productive beta chains. A single entry per CDR3 protein holds the most common genes and DNA from its merged rows. TCRdb, not the original authors, processed these V and J calls. Recorded for this sample are around 600,000 distinct CDR3 sequences; 13% to 15% of them occurred a single time. The ten largest account for about 7% of the sample.

Moderately to severely active disease, a Clinical Activity Score of at least 3, a NOSPECS grade of at least 4, and a duration under 3 months were present in ophthalmopathy patients. Patients with uncontrolled infections, other autoimmune diseases, pregnancy or lactation were excluded. Diagnoses relied on clinical symptoms, serum thyroxine and TRAb, thyroid ultrasound and orbital computed tomography. Ficoll-Paque density gradient centrifugation was used to isolate PBMCs from about 10 ml of fresh peripheral blood. Total RNA was extracted with Trizol reagent, and quality was checked on an Agilent 2100 Bioanalyzer.

In this chain, TRBV4-2 is recombined with TRBJ2-7; the D gene cannot be named for sure. The receptor's source is a young woman with Graves' ophthalmopathy. Sequenced input: blood. The sequenced DNA is TGTGCCAGCAGCCAAGATATCACCCCTACCTACGAGCAGTACTTC. Translated, it reads CASSQDITPTYEQYF.